Listed here is a single T cell receptor (beta chain). Its antigen is as yet unknown. This sample was taken from a study of T cell responses to AZD1222 COVID-19 vaccine. Looking at the study overall: Pooled in the analysis were second doses at about 4 or about 12 weeks.

General study findings and limits: Females outnumbered males among donors, who were mostly white British; clonal diversity was possibly underestimated. Per reports, nearly half of all spike-specific TCRs target regions that are unmutated in variants.

Clones were read by immunoSEQ multiplex PCR, and TCRdb kept only the in-frame ones, dropping some. The repertoire holds approximately 120,000 clones, 75% to 90% seen once, with around 6.1% in the top ten. The ends lost 3 bases at V and 4 bases at J; junction bases unmatched: 8. This CDR3 is built from 16 residues. Germline V lookup: CDR1 MNHNS, CDR2 SASEGT. The sequencing here drew on peripheral blood, taken on day 0 of AZD1222 vaccination. The TCR originated in an adult in good health. The rearrangement links TRBV6-1 to TRBJ2-3; TRBD1 aligns across 9 bases. The CDR3 DNA sequence: TGTGCCAGCAGTGAGGGACAGGGAGGTATGGCAGATACGCAGTATTTT. Translating it yields CASSEGQGGMADTQYF.